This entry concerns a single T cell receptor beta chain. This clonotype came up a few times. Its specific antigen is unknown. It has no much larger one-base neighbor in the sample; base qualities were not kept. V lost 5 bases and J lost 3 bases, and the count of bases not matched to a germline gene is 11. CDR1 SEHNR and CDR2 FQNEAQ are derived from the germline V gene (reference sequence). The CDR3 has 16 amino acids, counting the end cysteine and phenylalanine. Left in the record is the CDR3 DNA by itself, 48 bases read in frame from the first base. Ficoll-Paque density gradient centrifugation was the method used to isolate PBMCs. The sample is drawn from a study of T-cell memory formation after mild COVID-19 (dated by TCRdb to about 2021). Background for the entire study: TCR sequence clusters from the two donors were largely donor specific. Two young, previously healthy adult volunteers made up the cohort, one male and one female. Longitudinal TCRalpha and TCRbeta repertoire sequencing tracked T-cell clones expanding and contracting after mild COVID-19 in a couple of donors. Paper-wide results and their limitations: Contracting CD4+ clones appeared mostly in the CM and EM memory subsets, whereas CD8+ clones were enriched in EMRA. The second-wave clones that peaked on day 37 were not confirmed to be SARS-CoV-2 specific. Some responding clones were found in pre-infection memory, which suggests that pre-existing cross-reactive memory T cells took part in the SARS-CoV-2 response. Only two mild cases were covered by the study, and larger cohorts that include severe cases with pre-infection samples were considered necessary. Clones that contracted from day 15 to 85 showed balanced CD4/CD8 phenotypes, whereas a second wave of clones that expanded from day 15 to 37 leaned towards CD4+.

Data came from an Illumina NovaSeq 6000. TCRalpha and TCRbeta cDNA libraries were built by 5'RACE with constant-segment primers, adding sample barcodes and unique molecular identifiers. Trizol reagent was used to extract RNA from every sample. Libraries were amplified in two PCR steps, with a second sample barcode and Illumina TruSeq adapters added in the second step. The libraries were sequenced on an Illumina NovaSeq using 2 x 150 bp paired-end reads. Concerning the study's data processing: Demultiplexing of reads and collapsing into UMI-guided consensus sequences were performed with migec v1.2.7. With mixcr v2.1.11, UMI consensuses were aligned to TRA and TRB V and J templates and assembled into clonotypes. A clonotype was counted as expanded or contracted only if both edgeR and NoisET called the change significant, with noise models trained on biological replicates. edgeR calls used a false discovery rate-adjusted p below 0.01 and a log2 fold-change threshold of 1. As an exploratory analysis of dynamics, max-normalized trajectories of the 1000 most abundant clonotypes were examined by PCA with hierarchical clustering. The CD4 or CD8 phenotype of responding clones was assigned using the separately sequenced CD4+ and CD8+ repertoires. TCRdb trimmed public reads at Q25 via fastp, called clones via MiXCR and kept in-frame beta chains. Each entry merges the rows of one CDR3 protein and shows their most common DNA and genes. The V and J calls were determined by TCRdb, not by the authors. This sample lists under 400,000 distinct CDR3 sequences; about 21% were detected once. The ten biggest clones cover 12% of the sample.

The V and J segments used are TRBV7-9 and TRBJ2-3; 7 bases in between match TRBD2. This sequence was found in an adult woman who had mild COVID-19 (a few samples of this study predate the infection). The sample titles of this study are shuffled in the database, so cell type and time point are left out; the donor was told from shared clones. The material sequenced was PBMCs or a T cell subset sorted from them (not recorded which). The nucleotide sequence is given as TGTGCCAGCAGCCGTGCGGTGGGGGGGTCAACAGATACGCAGTATTTT. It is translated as CASSRAVGGSTDTQYF. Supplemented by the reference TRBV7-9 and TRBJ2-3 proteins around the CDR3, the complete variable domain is DTGVSQNPRHKITKRGQNVTFRCDPISEHNRLYWYRQTLGQGPEFLTYFQNEAQLEKSRLLSDRFSAERPKGSFSTLEIQRTEQGDSAMYLCASSRAVGGSTDTQYFGPGTRLTVL.